The TCR beta chain described here comes from a study of blood T cell repertoires in COVID-19. On the study more broadly: Samples taken during acute and convalescent COVID-19 were collected in the United States, Italy and Spain.

The CDR3 covers 15 residues. V was shortened by 6 bases and J by 4 bases, with 13 bases between the two germline ends. Per germline, CDR1 MDHEN and CDR2 SYDVKM. Libraries were prepared by immunoSEQ multiplex PCR; TCRdb keeps only in-frame clonotypes and omits some of them. The sample contains approximately 45,000 clones, about nine tenths of which appear only once. The TCR originated in a man in his 70s with acute or convalescent COVID-19. The chain carries TRBV28 and TRBJ2-6, with D perhaps matching TRBD1 (6 bases). Sequenced: peripheral blood. CDR3 bases: TGTGCCAGCAGACAACAGGGTACCGGGGCCAACGTCCTGACTTTC. The encoded protein is CASRQQGTGANVLTF.